Sequencing of this T cell receptor (beta chain) was carried out in a study of cytomegalovirus exposure and HLA in healthy donors. The PCR was carried out with 60 Vbeta primers and 13 Jbeta primers. Produced via immunoSEQ multiplex PCR; TCRdb's table is partial and in-frame only. The sample holds around 180,000 clones; about 78% are singletons and the top ten take 13%. The CDR3 totals 15 residues. Germline assignment: CDR1 SGHRS and CDR2 YFSETQ. Trimming shortened V by 1 base and J by 6 bases, and 14 bases separated the two germline ends. This clonotype originated in a woman in her fifties or sixties in good health and CMV-seropositive. The sample comprised PBMCs. The J gene is TRBJ2-1, the V gene TRBV5-1; D is ambiguous. The CDR3 is CASSLSLVSGNEQFF. The CDR3 nucleotides are TGCGCCAGCAGCTTGTCGCTAGTATCCGGCAATGAGCAGTTCTTC.